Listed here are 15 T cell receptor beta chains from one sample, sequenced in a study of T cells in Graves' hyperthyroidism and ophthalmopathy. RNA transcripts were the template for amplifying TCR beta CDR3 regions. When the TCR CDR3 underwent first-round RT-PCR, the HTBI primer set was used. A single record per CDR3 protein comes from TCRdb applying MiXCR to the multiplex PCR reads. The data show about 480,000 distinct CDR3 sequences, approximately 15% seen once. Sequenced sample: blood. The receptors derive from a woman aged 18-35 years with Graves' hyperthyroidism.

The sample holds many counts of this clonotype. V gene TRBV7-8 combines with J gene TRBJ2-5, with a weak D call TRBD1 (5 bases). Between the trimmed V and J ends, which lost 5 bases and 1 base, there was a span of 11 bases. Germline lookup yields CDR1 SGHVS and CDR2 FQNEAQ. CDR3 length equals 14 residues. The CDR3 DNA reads TGTGCCAGCAGCGGTCGACAGACCCAAGAGACCCAGTACTTC. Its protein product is CASSGRQTQETQYF.

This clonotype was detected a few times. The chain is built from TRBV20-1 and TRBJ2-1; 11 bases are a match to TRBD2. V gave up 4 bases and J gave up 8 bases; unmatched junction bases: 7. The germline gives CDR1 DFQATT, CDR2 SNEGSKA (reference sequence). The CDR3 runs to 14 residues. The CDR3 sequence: CSAKLAGVFHEQFF. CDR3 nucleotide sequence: TGCAGTGCTAAACTAGCGGGAGTATTTCATGAGCAGTTCTTC.

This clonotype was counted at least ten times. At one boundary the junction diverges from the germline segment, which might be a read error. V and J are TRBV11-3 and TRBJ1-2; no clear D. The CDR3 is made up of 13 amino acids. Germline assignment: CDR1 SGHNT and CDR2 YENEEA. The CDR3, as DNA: TGTGCCAGCAGCTTATCGAATTTTATTATGTTGGCCTTC. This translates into CASSLSNFIMLAF.

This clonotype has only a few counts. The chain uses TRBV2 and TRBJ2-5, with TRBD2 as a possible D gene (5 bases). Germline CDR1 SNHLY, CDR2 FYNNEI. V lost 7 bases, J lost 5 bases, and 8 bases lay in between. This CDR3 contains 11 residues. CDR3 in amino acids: CASKLAETQYF. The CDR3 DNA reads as TGTGCCAGCAAATTAGCGGAGACCCAGTACTTC.

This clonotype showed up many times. In DNA, the CDR3 is TGCAGTGCTAGAGTTCCGAGGAGCAATGAGCAGTTCTTC. Protein product: CSARVPRSNEQFF. The gene calls are TRBV20-1 and TRBJ2-1, with D unclear. The V gene's germline CDR1 is DFQATT and CDR2 SNEGSKA (reference sequence). This CDR3 has 13 residues. Trimming cost V 1 base and J 6 bases, with 10 bases left between them.

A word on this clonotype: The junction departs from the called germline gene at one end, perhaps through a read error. CDR3 DNA: TGTGCCAGCAGCCTAGAGGGGTTAGGGGGCTCCTTTAATTCACCCCTCCACTTT. Amino acids: CASSLEGLGGSFNSPLHF. The chain combines TRBV7-2 with TRBJ1-6; TRBD1 matches at 7 bases. The CDR3 is 18 residues long. CDR1 and CDR2 from the germline V gene are SGHTA and FQGNSA. Variable domain in full (rest from reference TRBV7-2 and TRBJ1-6): GAGVSQSPSNKVTEKGKDVELRCDPISGHTALYWYRQSLGQGLEFLIYFQGNSAPDKSGLPSDRFSAERTGGSVSTLTIQRTQQEDSAVYLCASSLEGLGGSFNSPLHFGNGTRLTVT.

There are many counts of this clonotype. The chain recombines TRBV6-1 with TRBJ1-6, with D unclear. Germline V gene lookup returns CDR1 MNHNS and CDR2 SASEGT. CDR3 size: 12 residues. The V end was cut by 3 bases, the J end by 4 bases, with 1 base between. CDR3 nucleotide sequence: TGTGCCAGCAGTGATTATAATTCACCCCTCCACTTT. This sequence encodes CASSDYNSPLHF.

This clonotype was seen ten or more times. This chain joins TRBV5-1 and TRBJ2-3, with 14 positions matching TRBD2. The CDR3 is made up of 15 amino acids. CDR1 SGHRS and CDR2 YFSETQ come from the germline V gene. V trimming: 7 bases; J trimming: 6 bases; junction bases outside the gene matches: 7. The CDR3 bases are TGCGCCAGCTCCAAGGGACTAGCGGGAGTGGATACGCAGTATTTT. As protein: CASSKGLAGVDTQYF.

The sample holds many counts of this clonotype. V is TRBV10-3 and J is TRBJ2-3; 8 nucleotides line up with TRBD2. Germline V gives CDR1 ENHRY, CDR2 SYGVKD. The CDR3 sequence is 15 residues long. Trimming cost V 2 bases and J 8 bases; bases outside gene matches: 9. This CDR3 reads CAISEISGSGGTQYF. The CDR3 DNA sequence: TGTGCCATCAGTGAGATAAGCGGGAGTGGCGGTACGCAGTATTTT.

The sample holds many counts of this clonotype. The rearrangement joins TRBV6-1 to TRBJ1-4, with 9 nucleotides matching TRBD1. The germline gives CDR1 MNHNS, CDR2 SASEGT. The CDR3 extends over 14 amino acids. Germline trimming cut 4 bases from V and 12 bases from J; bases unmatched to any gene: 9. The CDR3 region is CASSVVDRGVELFF. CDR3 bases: TGTGCCAGCAGTGTTGTGGACAGGGGTGTAGAACTGTTTTTT.

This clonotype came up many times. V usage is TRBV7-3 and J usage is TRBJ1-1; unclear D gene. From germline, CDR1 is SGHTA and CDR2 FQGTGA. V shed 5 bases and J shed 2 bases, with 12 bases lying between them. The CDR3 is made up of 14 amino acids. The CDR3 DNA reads TGTGCCAGCAGCCTTCTAGGAATAAACACTGAAGCTTTCTTT. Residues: CASSLLGINTEAFF.

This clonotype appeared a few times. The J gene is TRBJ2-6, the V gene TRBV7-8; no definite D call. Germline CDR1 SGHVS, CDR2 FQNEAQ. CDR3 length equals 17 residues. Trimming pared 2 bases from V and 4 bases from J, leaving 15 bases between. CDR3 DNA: TGTGCCAGCAGCTTAAGAGACCCTCTCGGGGGGGCCAACGTCCTGACTTTC. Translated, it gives CASSLRDPLGGANVLTF.

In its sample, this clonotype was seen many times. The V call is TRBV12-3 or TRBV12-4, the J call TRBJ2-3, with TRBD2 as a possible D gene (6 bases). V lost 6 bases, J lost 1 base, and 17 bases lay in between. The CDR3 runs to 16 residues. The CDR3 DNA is TGTGCCAGCAGCCTACTAGCTATTGGGCGCACAGATACGCAGTATTTT. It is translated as CASSLLAIGRTDTQYF.

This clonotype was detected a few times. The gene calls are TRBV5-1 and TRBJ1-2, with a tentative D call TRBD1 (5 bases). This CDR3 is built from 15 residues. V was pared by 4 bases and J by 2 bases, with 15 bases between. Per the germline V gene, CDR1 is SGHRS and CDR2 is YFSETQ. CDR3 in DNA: TGCGCCAGCAGCGTCATATCCGACAGCAACTATGGCTACACCTTC. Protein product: CASSVISDSNYGYTF.

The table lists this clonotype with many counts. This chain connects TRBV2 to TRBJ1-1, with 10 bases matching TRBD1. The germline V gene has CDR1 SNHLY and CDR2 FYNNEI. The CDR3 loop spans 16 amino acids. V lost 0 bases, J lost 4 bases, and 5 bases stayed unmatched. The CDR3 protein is CASSEALDRGSTEAFF. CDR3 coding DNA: TGTGCCAGCAGTGAAGCGTTGGACAGGGGGAGCACTGAAGCTTTCTTT.